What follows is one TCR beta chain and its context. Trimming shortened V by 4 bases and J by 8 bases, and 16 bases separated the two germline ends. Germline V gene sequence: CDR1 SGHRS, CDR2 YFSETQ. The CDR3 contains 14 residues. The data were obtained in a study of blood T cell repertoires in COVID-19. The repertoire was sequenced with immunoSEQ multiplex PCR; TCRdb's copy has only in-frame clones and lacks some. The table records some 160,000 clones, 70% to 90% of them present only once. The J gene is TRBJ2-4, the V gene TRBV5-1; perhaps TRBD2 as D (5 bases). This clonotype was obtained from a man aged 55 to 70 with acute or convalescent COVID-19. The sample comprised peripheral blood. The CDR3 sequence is CASSPGLEVDIQYF. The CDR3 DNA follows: TGCGCCAGCAGCCCAGGTTTGGAGGTGGACATTCAGTACTTC.